This T cell receptor (beta chain) was found in a study of response to subunit inactivated influenza vaccine. One entry per CDR3 protein, called by TCRdb with MiXCR from the RT-PCR reads. The sample records roughly 620,000 distinct CDR3 sequences, about 11% being singletons. This clonotype was recorded many times. After removal of 6 bases from V and 0 bases from J, the junction contained 5 bases not matched to a gene. The CDR3 has 15 residues. The sample was also linked to a second study, of T cells expressing NK-cell markers. Per that paper: UMIs were included in TCR beta cDNA generated by 5'RACE template switching. There were seven HCMV-seropositive donors and one seronegative donor among the eight sequenced. Several donors had dominant NKG2C+ clonotypes that comprised roughly 1.0-8% of their CD8+ T cells. HCMV specificity of the expanded NKG2C+ T cell clones was not established.

This material consisted of PBMCs from blood, taken on the day of vaccination. The V call is TRBV12-3 or TRBV12-4, the J call TRBJ2-1; 7 bases agree with TRBD2. This sequence was found in a man in his fifties who received an inactivated influenza vaccine. CDR3 amino acids: CASRTSDSSYNEQFF. DNA for the CDR3: TGTGCCAGCAGAACTAGCGACAGCTCCTACAATGAGCAGTTCTTC.